The clone carrying this T cell receptor (beta chain) turned up a few times. Its specificity is not known. Amplification of TCR beta CDR3 regions used RNA as the template. The TCR CDR3 first-round RT-PCR relied on the HTBI primer set. Using its own MiXCR run on the multiplex PCR reads, TCRdb lists one record per CDR3 protein. This sample carries roughly 350,000 distinct CDR3 sequences, approximately 13% of them seen once, and the ten largest clones take roughly 33%. This specimen comes from a study of T cells in Graves' hyperthyroidism and ophthalmopathy. Study-level points and caveats: Most thyroid clonotypes expanded above 0.001 appeared in blood too. Ophthalmopathy was model-predicted a median approximately 6.4 months pre-onset.

Sequences were obtained from blood. The sequence derives from a middle-aged woman with Graves' ophthalmopathy.

The CDR3 nucleotides are TGCGCCAGCAGCCCACAAGCGGGGGCATCCTACAATGAGCAGTTCTTC. The encoded protein is CASSPQAGASYNEQFF. This chain uses TRBV5-1 with TRBJ2-1; TRBD2 agrees at 8 bases. The CDR3 runs to 16 residues. Germline V gives CDR1 SGHRS, CDR2 YFSETQ. The ends lost 4 bases at V and 1 base at J; junction bases unmatched: 7.